This section outlines one T cell receptor (beta chain) sequence together with its context. Its matching antigen is unknown. This sample stems from a study of T-cell memory formation after mild COVID-19. In the study overall: The TCR clusters were mostly specific to one donor.

Findings and limits, study-wide: Pre-infection memory held some responding clones, suggesting pre-existing cross-reactive T cells responded. The SARS-CoV-2 specificity of second-wave clones reaching peak at day 37 remained unverified.

The CDR3 is 15 amino acids. V dropped 3 bases and J dropped 2; count of bases not matched to a gene: 4. TCR alpha and TCR beta cDNA libraries carrying sample barcodes and UMIs came from 5'RACE with constant-segment primers. TCRdb independently ran MiXCR on the 5' RACE reads; one entry per CDR3 protein. The repertoire holds around 370,000 distinct CDR3 sequences, with under 25% as singletons. This TCR was sampled from an adult woman who had mild COVID-19 (a few samples of this study predate the infection). Cell type and time point are not known. This rearrangement joins TRBV12-3 or TRBV12-4 to TRBJ2-3, with TRBD2 matching over 8 bases. Sequences were obtained from PBMCs or a T cell subset sorted from them (not recorded which). The CDR3 DNA follows: TGTGCCAGCAGTTTCTCTAGCGGGTACACAGATACGCAGTATTTT. It is translated as CASSFSSGYTDTQYF.